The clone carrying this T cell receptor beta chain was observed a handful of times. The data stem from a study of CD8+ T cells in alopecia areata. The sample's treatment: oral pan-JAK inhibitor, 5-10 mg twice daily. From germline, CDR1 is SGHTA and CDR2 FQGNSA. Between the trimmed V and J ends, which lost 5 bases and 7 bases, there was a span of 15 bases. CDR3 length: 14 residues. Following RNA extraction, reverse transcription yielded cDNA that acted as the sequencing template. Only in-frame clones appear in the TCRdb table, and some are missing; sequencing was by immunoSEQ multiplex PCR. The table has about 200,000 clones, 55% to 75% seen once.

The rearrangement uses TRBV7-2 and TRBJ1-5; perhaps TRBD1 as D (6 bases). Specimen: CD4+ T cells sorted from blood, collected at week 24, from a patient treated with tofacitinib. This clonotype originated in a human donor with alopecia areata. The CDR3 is CASSQGGGGQPQHF. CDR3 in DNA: TGTGCCAGCAGCCAAGGGGGGGGCGGACAGCCCCAGCATTTT.